This T cell receptor beta chain was captured in a study of blood T cell repertoires in COVID-19. Per the germline V gene, CDR1 is LNHNV and CDR2 is YYDKDF (reference sequence). The CDR3 consists of 13 residues. Trimming shortened V by 6 bases and J by 2 bases, and 9 bases separated the two germline ends. The data were produced by immunoSEQ multiplex PCR, yet TCRdb's version contains in-frame clones alone and is incomplete. This sample has about 140,000 clones, with roughly 76% found just once. The genes are TRBV15 and TRBJ2-3; D remains unclear. The TCR sequence derives from a woman in her forties or fifties with active or convalescent COVID-19. The sequenced sample consisted of peripheral blood. Written as DNA, the CDR3 is TGTGCCACCAGTCCCAGGTACACAGATACGCAGTATTTT. Residues: CATSPRYTDTQYF.